The sequence of this T cell receptor beta chain was determined in a study of blood T cells in healthy people across ages. Trimming pared 3 bases from V and 4 bases from J, leaving 11 bases between. The CDR3 is 14 residues long. Alongside a J-beta primer mix, a sample-barcoded 5' primer served in a second PCR lasting roughly 7 to 12 cycles. TCRdb re-called the 5' RACE reads with MiXCR, one entry per CDR3 protein. The sample has over a million distinct CDR3 sequences; 42% are singletons. The sequencing sample was made of blood. The receptor was derived from a young woman in good health. This chain connects TRBV12-3 or TRBV12-4 to TRBJ2-3; a possible D gene is TRBD2 (6 bases). In DNA, the CDR3 is TGTGCCAGCAGTTTCGGAGGGGTCGCAGATACGCAGTATTTT. It translates to CASSFGGVADTQYF.